This TCR beta chain is from a study of sequential checkpoint blockade in melanoma (dated by TCRdb to about 2019). Regarding the research as a whole: In a 1:1 randomization, patients received either first-line nivolumab then ipilimumab (arm A) or ipilimumab then nivolumab (arm B). Both trial sequences were followed by maintenance nivolumab.

The immunoSEQ Assay was used to immunosequence TCRbeta CDR3 regions from genomic DNA. Prior to high-throughput sequencing, genomic DNA was amplified by bias-controlled multiplex PCR. The study's own analysis went as follows. To quantify the absolute abundance of each unique TCRbeta CDR3 region, the sequences were collapsed and filtered. Clonality, defined as 1 minus Pielou's evenness, was calculated using productive rearrangements only. A previously published method was used to identify clones with significantly greater frequencies in on-treatment samples than in baseline samples. TCRdb mirrors the immuneACCESS table, restricted to in-frame sequences. Some clones are absent from its copies; in checked studies, under half trace to an unresolved V gene, and the reason for the others is unknown. Clone size and V and J calls were adopted from that table, with D and trimming inferred from the DNA. This sample holds tens of thousands of clones; 75% to 90% were observed only once. The ten largest clones take up more than 25% of the sample.

The intended sense of this specimen's treatment or condition label: randomized to nivolumab then ipilimumab (arm A) or the reverse (arm B). No trial patient had received prior DNA-damaging chemotherapy. A FACS Aria II flow cytometer was used to sort live CD3+CD8+ cells that were negative for CD19 and CD56 from thawed PBMCs. CheckMate 064, a randomized, open-label phase II trial of sequential checkpoint blockade, was the source of the samples, all of which came from patients with melanoma. Peripheral blood mononuclear cells were collected by leukapheresis, purified with Ficoll-Paque, and frozen in human serum with about 9.2% DMSO. Immediately after sorting, the purity of the sorted blood CD3+CD8+ cells was confirmed to be >98%, and DNA was then extracted. Beyond this particular receptor, the publication reports: The model for predicting response that combines TCR metrics with mutation burden needs to be validated in larger, independent patient cohorts.

Turning to this clone: Its antigen has not been determined. One base away there is no much larger clone; base qualities are not given.

The CDR3 goes from the cysteine to the phenylalanine over 14 residues. The sequence is cut down to CDR3 DNA, 42 bases in frame from base 1. Per the germline V gene (reference sequence), LNHDA is the CDR1 and SQIVND is the CDR2. Relative to germline, V is 7 bases shorter and J is 2 bases shorter, with 14 bases between their ends. The specimen comprised CD8+ T cells sorted from blood (inferred from file names), sampled from a patient given nivolumab and ipilimumab in sequence. The V and J segments used are TRBV19 and TRBJ1-2; TRBD1 might be the D gene, on 6 matching bases. This TCR came from a human donor with melanoma. The CDR3 protein sequence reads: CASTPGQTNYGYTF. DNA sequence: TGTGCCAGTACCCCTGGACAGACCAACTATGGCTACACCTTC.